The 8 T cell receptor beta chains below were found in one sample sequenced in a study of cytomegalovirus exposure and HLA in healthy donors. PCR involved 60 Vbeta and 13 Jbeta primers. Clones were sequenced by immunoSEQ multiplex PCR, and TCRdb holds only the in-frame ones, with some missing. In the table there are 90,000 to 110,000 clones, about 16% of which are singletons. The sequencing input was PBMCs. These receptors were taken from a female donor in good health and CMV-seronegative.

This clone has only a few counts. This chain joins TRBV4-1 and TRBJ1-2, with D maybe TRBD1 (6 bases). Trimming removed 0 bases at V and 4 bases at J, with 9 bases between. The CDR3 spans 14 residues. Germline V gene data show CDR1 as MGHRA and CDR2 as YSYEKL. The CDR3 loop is CASSQEGALYGYTF. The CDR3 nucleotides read TGCGCCAGCAGCCAAGAGGGGGCTCTCTATGGCTACACCTTC.

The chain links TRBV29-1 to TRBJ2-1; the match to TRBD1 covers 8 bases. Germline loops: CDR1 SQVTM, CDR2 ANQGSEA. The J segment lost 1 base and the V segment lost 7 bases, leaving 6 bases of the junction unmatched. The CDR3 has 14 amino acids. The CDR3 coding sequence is TGCAGCGCCCGGGGACAGGTGTCCTACAATGAGCAGTTCTTC. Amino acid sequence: CSARGQVSYNEQFF.

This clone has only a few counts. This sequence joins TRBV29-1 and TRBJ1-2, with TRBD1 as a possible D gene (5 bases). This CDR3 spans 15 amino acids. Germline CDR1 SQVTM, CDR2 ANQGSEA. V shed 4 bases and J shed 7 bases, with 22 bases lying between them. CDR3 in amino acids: CSVGPPGRGAGGYTF. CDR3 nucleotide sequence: TGCAGCGTTGGCCCCCCGGGGAGGGGCGCAGGTGGCTACACCTTC. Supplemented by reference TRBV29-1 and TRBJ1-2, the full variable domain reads SAVISQKPSRDICQRGTSLTIQCQVDSQVTMMFWYRQQPGQSLTLIATANQGSEATYESGFVIDKFPISRPNLTFSTLTVSNMSPEDSSIYLCSVGPPGRGAGGYTFGSGTRLTVV.

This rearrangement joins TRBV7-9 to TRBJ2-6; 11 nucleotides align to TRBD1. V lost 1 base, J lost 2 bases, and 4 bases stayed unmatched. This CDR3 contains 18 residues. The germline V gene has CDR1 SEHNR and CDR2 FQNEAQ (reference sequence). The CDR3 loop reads CASSLGDRGGPGANVLTF. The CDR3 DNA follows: TGTGCCAGCAGCTTAGGGGACAGGGGGGGACCTGGGGCCAACGTCCTGACTTTC.

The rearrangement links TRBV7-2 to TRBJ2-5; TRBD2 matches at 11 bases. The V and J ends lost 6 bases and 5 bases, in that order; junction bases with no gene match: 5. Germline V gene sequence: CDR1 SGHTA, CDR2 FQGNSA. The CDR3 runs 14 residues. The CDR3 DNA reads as TGTGCCAGCAGTTACCGGACTAGCGGGGAGACCCAGTACTTC. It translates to CASSYRTSGETQYF.

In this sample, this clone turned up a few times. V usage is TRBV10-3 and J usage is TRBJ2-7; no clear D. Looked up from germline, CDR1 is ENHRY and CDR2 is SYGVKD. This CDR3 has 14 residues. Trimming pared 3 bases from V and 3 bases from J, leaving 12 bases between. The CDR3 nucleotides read TGTGCCATCAGTGATTTGGCCAGTCGCTACGAGCAGTACTTC. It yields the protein CAISDLASRYEQYF.

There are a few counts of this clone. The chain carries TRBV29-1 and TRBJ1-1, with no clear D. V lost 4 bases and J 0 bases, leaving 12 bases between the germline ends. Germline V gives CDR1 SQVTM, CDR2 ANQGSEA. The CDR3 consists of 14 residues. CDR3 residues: CSVVLGRLNTEAFF. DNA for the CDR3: TGCAGCGTTGTACTCGGGAGGCTGAACACTGAAGCTTTCTTT.

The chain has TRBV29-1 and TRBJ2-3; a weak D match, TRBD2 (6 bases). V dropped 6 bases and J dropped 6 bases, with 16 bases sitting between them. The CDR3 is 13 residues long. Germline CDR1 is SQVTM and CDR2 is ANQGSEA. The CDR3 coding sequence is TGCAGCGTATCGGAGGGCCCCACCGATACGCAGTATTTT. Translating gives CSVSEGPTDTQYF.